Given below is one TCR beta chain in context. Antigen specificity is unknown. Regarding time point: new active TB diagnosis, blood taken before or within 7 days of starting treatment. CDR3 length: 15 amino acids. Germline V gene sequence: CDR1 SGHVS, CDR2 FQNEAQ. V was cut by 2 bases and J by 6 bases, with 16 bases left in between. This record belongs to a study of T cells in tuberculosis. The wider study: In South Africa, adults with active tuberculosis were compared with IGRA-negative and latently infected IGRA-positive adolescents. Whole-study results and caveats: Active tuberculosis TCR-alpha repertoires lay closer to GMM-specific TCRs than IGRA-negative controls, suggesting clonal expansion. Smaller alpha distances in active tuberculosis partly reflected shorter CDR3-alpha lengths. GEM motif frequencies gave 55% to 75% accuracy; the GMM repertoire gave roughly 90%.

Using immunoSEQ multiplex PCR, the repertoire was profiled, and TCRdb retains in-frame clones only, with some absent. The sample includes 35,000 to 45,000 clones, approximately 95% seen only once; the top ten take around 4%. The V and J genes are TRBV7-8 and TRBJ1-1; TRBD1 is a possible D gene (6 bases). Sequenced material: PBMCs, taken at tuberculosis diagnosis. This sequence was found in an adult with tuberculosis. The CDR3 reads CASSLKVQGPAEAFF. The CDR3 DNA follows: TGTGCCAGCAGCTTAAAGGTGCAGGGGCCGGCTGAAGCTTTCTTT.